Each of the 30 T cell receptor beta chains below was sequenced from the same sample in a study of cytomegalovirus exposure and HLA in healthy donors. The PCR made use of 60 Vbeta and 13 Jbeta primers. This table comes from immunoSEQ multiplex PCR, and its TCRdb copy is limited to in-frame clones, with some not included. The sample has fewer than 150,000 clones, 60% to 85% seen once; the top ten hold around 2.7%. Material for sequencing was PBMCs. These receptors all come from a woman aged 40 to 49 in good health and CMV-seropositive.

This CDR3 is CASSPTWPSQETQYF. The CDR3 nucleotides are TGCGCCAGCAGCCCGACATGGCCAAGTCAAGAGACCCAGTACTTC. The rearrangement joins TRBV4-1 to TRBJ2-5; D unresolved. CDR1 MGHRA and CDR2 YSYEKL come from the germline V gene. V was clipped by 4 bases and J by 2 bases, with 14 bases between them. The CDR3 length is 15 residues.

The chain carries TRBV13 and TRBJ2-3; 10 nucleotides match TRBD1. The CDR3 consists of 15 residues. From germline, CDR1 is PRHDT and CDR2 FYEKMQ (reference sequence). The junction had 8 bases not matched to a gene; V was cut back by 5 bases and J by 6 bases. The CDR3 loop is CASSKRQGAIDTQYF. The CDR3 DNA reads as TGTGCCAGCAGCAAAAGACAGGGGGCAATCGATACGCAGTATTTT.

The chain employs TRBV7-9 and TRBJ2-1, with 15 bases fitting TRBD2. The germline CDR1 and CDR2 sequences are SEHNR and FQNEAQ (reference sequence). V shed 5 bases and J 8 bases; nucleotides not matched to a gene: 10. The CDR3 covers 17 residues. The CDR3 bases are TGTGCCAGCAGCCCAGACCTTGGACTAGCGGGAGGGTATGAGCAGTTCTTC. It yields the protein CASSPDLGLAGGYEQFF.

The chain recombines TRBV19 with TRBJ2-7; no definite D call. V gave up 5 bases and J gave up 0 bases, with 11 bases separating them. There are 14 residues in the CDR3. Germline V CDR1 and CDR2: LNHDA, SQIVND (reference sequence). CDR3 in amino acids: CASSFQPSSYEQYF. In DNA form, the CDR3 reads TGTGCCAGTAGTTTCCAACCGAGCTCCTACGAGCAGTACTTC.

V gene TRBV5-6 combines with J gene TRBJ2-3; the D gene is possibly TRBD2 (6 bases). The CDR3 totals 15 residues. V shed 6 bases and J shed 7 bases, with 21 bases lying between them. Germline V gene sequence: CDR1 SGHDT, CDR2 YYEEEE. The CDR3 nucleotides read TGTGCCAGCATCCGGGAGTCTAGCTTGCTCAATACGCAGTATTTT. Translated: CASIRESSLLNTQYF.

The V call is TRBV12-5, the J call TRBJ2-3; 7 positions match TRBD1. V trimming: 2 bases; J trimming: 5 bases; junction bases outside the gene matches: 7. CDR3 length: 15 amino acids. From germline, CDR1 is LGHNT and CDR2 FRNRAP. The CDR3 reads CASGLPTDRVDTQYF. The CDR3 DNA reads TGTGCTAGTGGTTTGCCAACCGACAGGGTAGATACGCAGTATTTT.

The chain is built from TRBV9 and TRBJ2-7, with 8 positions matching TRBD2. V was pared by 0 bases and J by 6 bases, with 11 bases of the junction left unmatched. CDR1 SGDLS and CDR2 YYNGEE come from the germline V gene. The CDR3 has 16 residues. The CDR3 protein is CASSVEWASGSREQYF. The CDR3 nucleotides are TGTGCCAGCAGCGTAGAGTGGGCTAGCGGGTCCCGCGAGCAGTACTTC. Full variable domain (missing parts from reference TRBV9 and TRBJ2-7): DSGVTQTPKHLITATGQRVTLRCSPRSGDLSVYWYQQSLDQGLQFLIQYYNGEERAKGNILERFSAQQFPDLHSELNLSSLELGDSALYFCASSVEWASGSREQYFGPGTRLTVT.

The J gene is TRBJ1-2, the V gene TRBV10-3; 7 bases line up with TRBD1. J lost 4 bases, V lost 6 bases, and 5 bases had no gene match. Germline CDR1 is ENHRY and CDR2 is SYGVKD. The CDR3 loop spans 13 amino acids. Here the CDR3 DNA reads TGTGCCATCAGGGAGGACAGGACCTATGGCTACACCTTC. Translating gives CAIREDRTYGYTF.

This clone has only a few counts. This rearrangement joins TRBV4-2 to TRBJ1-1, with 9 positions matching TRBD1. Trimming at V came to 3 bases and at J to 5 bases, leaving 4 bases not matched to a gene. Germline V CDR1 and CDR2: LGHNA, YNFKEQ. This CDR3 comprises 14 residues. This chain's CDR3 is CASSQRDRATEAFF. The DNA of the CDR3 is TGTGCCAGCAGCCAGAGGGACAGGGCGACTGAAGCTTTCTTT.

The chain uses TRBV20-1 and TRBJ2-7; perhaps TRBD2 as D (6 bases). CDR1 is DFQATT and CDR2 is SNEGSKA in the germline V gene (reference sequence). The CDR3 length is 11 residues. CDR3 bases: TGCAGCGCCTACGGGAGTGACGAGCAGTACTTC. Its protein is CSAYGSDEQYF.

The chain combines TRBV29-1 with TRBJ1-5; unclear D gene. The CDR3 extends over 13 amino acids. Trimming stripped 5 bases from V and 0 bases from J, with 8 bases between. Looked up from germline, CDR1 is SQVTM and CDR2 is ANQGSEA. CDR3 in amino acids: CSVKNTSNQPQHF. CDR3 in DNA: TGCAGCGTTAAAAACACTAGCAATCAGCCCCAGCATTTT.

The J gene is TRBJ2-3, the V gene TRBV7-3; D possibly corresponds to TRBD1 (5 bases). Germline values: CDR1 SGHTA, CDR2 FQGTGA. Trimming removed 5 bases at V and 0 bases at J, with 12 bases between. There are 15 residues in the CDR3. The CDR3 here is CASSITGGSTDTQYF. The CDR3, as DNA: TGTGCCAGCAGCATCACAGGTGGTAGCACAGATACGCAGTATTTT. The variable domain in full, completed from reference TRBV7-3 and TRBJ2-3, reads GAGVSQTPSNKVTEKGKYVELRCDPISGHTALYWYRQSLGQGPEFLIYFQGTGAADDSGLPNDRFFAVRPEGSVSTLKIQRTERGDSAVYLCASSITGGSTDTQYFGPGTRLTVL.

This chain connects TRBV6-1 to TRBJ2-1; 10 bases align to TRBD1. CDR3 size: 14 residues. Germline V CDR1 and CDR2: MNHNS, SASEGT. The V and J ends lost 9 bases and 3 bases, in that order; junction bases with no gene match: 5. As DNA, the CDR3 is TGTGCCAGTAGCGGGACAGGGGACTACAATGAGCAGTTCTTC. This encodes CASSGTGDYNEQFF.

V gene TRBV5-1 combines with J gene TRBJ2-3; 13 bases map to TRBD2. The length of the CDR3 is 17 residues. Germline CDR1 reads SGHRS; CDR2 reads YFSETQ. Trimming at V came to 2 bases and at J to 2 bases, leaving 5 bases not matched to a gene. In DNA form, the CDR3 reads TGCGCCAGCAGCTTAACCGGGACTAGCGGGGTCACAGATACGCAGTATTTT. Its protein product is CASSLTGTSGVTDTQYF.

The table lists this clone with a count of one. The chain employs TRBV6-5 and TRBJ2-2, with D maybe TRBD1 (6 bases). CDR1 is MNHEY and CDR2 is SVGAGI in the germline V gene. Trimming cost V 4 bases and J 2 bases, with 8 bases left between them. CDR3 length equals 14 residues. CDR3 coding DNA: TGTGCCAGCAGTTTAGGGGGAAACACCGGGGAGCTGTTTTTT. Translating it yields CASSLGGNTGELFF.

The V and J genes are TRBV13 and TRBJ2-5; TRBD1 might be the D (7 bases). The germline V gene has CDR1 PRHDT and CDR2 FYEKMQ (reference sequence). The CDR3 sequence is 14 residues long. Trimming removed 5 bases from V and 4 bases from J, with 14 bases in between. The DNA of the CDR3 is TGTGCCAGCAGCATACAGGGGAGGAGAGAGACCCAGTACTTC. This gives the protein CASSIQGRRETQYF.

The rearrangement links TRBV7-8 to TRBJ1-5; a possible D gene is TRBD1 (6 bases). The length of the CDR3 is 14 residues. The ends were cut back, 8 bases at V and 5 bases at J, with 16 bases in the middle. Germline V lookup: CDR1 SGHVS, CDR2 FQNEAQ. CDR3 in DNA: TGTGCCAGCCGTAGGGGGGGCGAGTATCAGCCCCAGCATTTT. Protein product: CASRRGGEYQPQHF. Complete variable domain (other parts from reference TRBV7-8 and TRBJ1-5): GAGVSQSPRYKVAKRGQDVALRCDPISGHVSLFWYQQALGQGPEFLTYFQNEAQLDKSGLPSDRFFAERPEGSVSTLKIQRTQQEDSAVYLCASRRGGEYQPQHFGDGTRLSIL.

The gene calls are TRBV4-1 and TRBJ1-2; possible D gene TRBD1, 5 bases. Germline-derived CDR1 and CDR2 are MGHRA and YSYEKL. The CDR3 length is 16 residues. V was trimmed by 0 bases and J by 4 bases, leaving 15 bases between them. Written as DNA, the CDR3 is TGCGCCAGCAGCCAAGAGGGGGGAAGTTTGGTCTATGGCTACACCTTC. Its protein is CASSQEGGSLVYGYTF.

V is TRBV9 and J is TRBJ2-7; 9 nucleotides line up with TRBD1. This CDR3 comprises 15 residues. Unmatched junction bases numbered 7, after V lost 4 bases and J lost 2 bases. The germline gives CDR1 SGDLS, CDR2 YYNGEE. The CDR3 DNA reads TGTGCCAGCAGCACACAGGGGGCGCACGCCTACGAGCAGTACTTC. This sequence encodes CASSTQGAHAYEQYF.

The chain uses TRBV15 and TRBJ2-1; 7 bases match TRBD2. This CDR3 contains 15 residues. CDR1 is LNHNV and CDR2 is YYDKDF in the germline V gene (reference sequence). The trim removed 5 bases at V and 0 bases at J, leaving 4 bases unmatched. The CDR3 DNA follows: TGTGCCACCAGCGGGGGGGGGAGCTCCTACAATGAGCAGTTCTTC. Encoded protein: CATSGGGSSYNEQFF.

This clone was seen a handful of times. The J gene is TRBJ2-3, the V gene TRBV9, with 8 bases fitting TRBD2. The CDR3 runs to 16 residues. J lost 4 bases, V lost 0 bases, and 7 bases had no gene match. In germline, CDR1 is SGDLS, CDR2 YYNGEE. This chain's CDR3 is CASSVDAGGGADTQYF. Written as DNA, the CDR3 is TGTGCCAGCAGCGTAGATGCGGGAGGAGGGGCAGATACGCAGTATTTT.

CDR3 sequence reads: CASSWDKNTGELFF. DNA for the CDR3: TGTGCCAGCAGTTGGGACAAAAACACCGGGGAGCTGTTTTTT. V usage is TRBV27 and J usage is TRBJ2-2; tentative D call: TRBD1 (6 bases). Looked up from germline, CDR1 is MNHEY and CDR2 is SMNVEV (reference sequence). The CDR3 has 14 residues. The V end was cut by 4 bases, the J end by 2 bases, with 8 bases between.

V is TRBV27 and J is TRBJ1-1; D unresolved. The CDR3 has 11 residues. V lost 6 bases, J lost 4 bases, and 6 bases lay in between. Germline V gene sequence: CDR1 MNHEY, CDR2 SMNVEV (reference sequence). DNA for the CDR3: TGTGCCAGCAGGTCAGGCACTGAAGCTTTCTTT. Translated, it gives CASRSGTEAFF.

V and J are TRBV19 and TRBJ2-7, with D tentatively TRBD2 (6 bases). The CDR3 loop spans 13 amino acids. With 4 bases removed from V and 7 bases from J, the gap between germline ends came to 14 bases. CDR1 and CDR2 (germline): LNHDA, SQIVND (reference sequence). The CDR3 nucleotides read TGTGCCAGTAGTACGGGGACGGCGGGAGAGCAGTACTTC. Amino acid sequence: CASSTGTAGEQYF. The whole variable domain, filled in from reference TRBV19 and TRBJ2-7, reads DGGITQSPKYLFRKEGQNVTLSCEQNLNHDAMYWYRQDPGQGLRLIYYSQIVNDFQKGDIAEGYSVSREKKESFPLTVTSAQKNPTAFYLCASSTGTAGEQYFGPGTRLTVT.

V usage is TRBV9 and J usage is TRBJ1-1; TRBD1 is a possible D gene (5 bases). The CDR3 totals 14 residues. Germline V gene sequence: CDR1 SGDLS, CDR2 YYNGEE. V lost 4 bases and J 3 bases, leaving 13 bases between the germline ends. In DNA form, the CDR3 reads TGTGCCAGCAGCTCCCGGGTAGGGGACACTGAAGCTTTCTTT. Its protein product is CASSSRVGDTEAFF.

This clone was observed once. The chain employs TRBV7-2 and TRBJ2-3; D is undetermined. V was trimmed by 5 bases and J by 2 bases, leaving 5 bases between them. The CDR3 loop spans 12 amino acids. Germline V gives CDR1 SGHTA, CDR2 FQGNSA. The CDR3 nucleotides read TGTGCCAGCAGCCTTTACACAGATACGCAGTATTTT. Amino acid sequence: CASSLYTDTQYF.

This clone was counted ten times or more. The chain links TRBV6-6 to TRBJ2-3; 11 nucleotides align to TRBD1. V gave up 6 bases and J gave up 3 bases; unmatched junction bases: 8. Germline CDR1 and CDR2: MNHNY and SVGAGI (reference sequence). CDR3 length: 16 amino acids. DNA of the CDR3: TGTGCCAGCAGCCGGGACAGGGGGTTATCTACAGATACGCAGTATTTT. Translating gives CASSRDRGLSTDTQYF.

CDR3 in amino acids: CASSSLGLAGGPGELFF. The CDR3 DNA follows: TGCGCCAGCAGCAGCCTAGGACTAGCGGGGGGGCCAGGGGAGCTGTTTTTT. This chain links TRBV5-1 with TRBJ2-2, with 15 bases that match TRBD2. Germline assignment: CDR1 SGHRS and CDR2 YFSETQ. V shed 4 bases and J 8 bases; nucleotides not matched to a gene: 9. The CDR3 has 17 residues.

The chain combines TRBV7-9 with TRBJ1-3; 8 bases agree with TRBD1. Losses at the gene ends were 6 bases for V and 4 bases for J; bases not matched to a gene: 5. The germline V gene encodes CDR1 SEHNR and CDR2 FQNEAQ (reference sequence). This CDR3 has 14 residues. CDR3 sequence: CASRLDRDGNTIYF. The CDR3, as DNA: TGTGCCAGCAGGCTGGACAGGGACGGAAACACCATATATTTT. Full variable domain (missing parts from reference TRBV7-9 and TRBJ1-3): DTGVSQNPRHKITKRGQNVTFRCDPISEHNRLYWYRQTLGQGPEFLTYFQNEAQLEKSRLLSDRFSAERPKGSFSTLEIQRTEQGDSAMYLCASRLDRDGNTIYFGEGSWLTVV.

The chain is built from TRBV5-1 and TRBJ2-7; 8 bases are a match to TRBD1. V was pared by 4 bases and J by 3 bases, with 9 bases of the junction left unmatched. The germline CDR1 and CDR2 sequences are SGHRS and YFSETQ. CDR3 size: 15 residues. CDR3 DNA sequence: TGCGCCAGCAGCCGGACAGGGTCCCGGAGCTACGAGCAGTACTTC. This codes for CASSRTGSRSYEQYF.